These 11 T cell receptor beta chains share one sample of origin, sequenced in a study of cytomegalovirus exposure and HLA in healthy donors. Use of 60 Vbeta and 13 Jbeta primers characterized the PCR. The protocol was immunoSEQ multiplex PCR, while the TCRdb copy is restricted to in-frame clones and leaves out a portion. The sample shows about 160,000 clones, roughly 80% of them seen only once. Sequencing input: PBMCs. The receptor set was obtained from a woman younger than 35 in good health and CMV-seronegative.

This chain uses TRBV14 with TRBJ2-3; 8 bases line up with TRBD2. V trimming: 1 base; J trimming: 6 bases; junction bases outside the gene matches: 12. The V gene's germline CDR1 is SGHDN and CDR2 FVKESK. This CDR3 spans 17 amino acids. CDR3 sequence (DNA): TGTGCCAGCAGCCAAGTCGTCCCGGCGGGAGGCGTGGATACGCAGTATTTT. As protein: CASSQVVPAGGVDTQYF.

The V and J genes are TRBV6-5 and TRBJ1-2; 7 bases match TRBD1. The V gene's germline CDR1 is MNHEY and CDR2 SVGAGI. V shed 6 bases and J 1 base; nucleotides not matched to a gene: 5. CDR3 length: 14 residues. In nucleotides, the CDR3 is TGTGCCAGCAGGGGGGACAGTGGTAACTATGGCTACACCTTC. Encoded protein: CASRGDSGNYGYTF.

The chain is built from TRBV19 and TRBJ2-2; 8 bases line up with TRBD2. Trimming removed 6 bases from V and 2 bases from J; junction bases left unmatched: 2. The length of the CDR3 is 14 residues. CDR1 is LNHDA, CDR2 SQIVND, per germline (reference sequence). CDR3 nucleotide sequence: TGTGCCAGTAGCGGGAGGGCCAACACCGGGGAGCTGTTTTTT. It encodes CASSGRANTGELFF.

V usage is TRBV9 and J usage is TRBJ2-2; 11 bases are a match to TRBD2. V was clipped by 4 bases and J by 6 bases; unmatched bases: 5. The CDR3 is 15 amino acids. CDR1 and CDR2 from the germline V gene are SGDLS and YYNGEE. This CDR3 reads CASSKLAGVAGELFF. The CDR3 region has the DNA TGTGCCAGCAGCAAACTAGCGGGAGTGGCCGGGGAGCTGTTTTTT.

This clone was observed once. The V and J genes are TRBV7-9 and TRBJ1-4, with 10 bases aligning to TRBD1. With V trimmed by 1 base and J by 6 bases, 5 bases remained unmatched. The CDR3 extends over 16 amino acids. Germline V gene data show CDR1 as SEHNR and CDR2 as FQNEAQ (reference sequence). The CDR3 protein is CASSLVPGQGYEKLFF. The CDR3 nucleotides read TGTGCCAGCAGCTTAGTTCCGGGACAGGGGTATGAAAAACTGTTTTTT.

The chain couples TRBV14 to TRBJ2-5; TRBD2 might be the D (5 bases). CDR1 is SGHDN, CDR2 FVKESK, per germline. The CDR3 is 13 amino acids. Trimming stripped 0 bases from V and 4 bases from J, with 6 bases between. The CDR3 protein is CASSQDSVETQYF. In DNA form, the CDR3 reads TGTGCCAGCAGCCAAGATAGCGTAGAGACCCAGTACTTC.

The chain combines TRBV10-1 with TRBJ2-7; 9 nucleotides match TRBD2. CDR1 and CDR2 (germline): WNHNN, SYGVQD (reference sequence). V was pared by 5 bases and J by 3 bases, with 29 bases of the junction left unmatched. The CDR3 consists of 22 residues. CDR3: CASSPRTSETQPITHRDYEQYF. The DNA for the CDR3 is TGCGCCAGCAGTCCTCGGACTAGCGAGACTCAACCCATCACCCACCGAGACTACGAGCAGTACTTC.

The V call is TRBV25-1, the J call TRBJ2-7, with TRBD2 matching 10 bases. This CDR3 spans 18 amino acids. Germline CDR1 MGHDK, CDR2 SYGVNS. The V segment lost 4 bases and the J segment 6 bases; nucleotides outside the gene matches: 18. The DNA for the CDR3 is TGTGCCAGCAGTGCTACTAGCGGGACTGGTTCGATTGGGGGCGAGCAGTACTTC. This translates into CASSATSGTGSIGGEQYF.

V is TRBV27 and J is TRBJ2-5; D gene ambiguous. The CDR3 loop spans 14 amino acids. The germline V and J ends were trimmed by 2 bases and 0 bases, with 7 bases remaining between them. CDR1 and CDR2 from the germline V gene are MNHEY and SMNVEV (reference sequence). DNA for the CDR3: TGTGCCAGCAGTTTAAAATCGTACCAAGAGACCCAGTACTTC. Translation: CASSLKSYQETQYF.

The CDR3 here is CASSLGTSGAFEQYF. In DNA form, the CDR3 reads TGTGCCAGCAGCTTAGGGACTAGTGGTGCTTTCGAGCAGTACTTC. The chain employs TRBV11-2 and TRBJ2-7; 7 bases line up with TRBD2. There are 15 residues in the CDR3. Trimming removed 1 base from V and 6 bases from J; junction bases left unmatched: 9. In germline, CDR1 is SGHAT, CDR2 FQNNGV.

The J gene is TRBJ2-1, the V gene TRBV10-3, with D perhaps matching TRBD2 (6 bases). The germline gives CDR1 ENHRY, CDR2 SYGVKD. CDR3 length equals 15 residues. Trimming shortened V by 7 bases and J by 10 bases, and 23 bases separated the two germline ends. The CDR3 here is CAIKDQDVLRGEQFF. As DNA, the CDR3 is TGTGCCATCAAGGACCAGGACGTACTTCGGGGGGAGCAGTTCTTC.